These T cell receptor beta chains were read from a single sample in a study of shared clonotypes between healthy human individuals. Generated by immunoSEQ multiplex PCR, the TCRdb table keeps only in-frame clones and is missing some. The table lists about 2 million clones, less than 95% of them singletons. Specimen: naive CD8+ T cells sorted from blood. These receptors were collected from a man younger than 35 in good health. CDR3s include the opening cysteine and the closing phenylalanine or tryptophan. Fields, in order: J gene, V gene, clone size, CDR3 protein. Rows give clone size only sometimes, using once, few, many, or a class for an expanded clone.

>TRBJ2-2|TRBV10-1|once
CASSETSGGELFF
>TRBJ2-1|TRBV7-6|-
CASSQESNEQFF
>TRBJ1-2|TRBV29-1|-
CSVDPGTAYGYTF
>TRBJ2-1|TRBV28|-
CASSLTTSGGSSYNEQFF
>TRBJ1-1|TRBV30|few
CAWSAEGLLNTEAFF
>TRBJ1-1|TRBV13|-
CASSLEADQAFF
>TRBJ2-5|TRBV14|-
CASSQGETGEMETQYF
>TRBJ2-5|TRBV13|-
CASSLRGVGETQYF
>TRBJ1-1|TRBV15|-
CATSTLDSALVEAFF
>TRBJ2-7|TRBV28|few
CASSYGSVAYEQYF
>TRBJ2-7|TRBV5-5|-
CASSYGQGAYEQYF
>TRBJ1-3|TRBV28|-
CASRPPRGPGNTIYF
>TRBJ1-1|TRBV28|-
CAIERTGNTEAFF
>TRBJ2-7|TRBV30|-
CAWSLSWDEQYF
>TRBJ2-2|TRBV5-4|-
CASSLGPRGWNTGELFF